This T cell receptor (beta chain) is from a study of T cells in Graves' hyperthyroidism and ophthalmopathy. TCR beta CDR3 regions were amplified from RNA transcripts. In the first-round RT-PCR of the TCR CDR3, the HTBI primer set was used. TCRdb itself ran the multiplex PCR reads through MiXCR, one entry per CDR3 protein. The sample gives about 560,000 distinct CDR3 sequences, approximately 15% of which show up once; more than 15% is in the top ten. Per germline, CDR1 GTSNPN and CDR2 SVGIG (reference sequence). Between the trimmed V and J ends, which lost 3 bases and 6 bases, there was a span of 9 bases. The CDR3 sequence is 11 residues long. This clonotype showed up many times.

This sequence joins TRBV30 and TRBJ2-7; tentatively, D is TRBD2 (6 bases). The sample consisted of blood. The source is a woman between 18 and 29 years old with Graves' hyperthyroidism. The chain's CDR3 is CAWRPEGEQYF. The CDR3 DNA reads as TGTGCCTGGAGGCCGGAGGGCGAGCAGTACTTC.